A single sample gave rise to the 9 T cell receptor beta chains below, sequenced in a study of T cells in Graves' hyperthyroidism and ophthalmopathy. TCR beta CDR3 region amplification was performed from RNA transcripts. With the HTBI primer set, the TCR CDR3 went through a first round of RT-PCR. TCRdb recomputed calls from the multiplex PCR reads with MiXCR, one row per CDR3 protein. The data show 350,000 to 500,000 distinct CDR3 sequences, roughly 13% seen once. Sequencing input: blood. The receptor set was obtained from a woman between 18 and 29 years old with Graves' hyperthyroidism.

This clonotype showed up many times. This rearrangement joins TRBV30 to TRBJ2-1; 8 bases align to TRBD1. CDR3 length equals 13 residues. Germline V lookup: CDR1 GTSNPN, CDR2 SVGIG (reference sequence). J gave up 8 bases and V 1 base, and 4 bases lay outside the gene matches. The CDR3, as DNA: TGTGCCTGGAGTGCGACAGGGGTAGATGAGCAGTTCTTC. Its protein is CAWSATGVDEQFF. The complete variable domain, with remaining parts taken from reference TRBV30 and TRBJ2-1, reads SQTIHQWPATLVQPVGSPLSLECTVEGTSNPNLYWYRQAAGRGLQLLFYSVGIGQISSEVPQNLSASRPQDRQFILSSKKLLLSDSGFYLCAWSATGVDEQFFGPGTRLTVL.

Many counts were recorded for this clonotype. This chain joins TRBV20-1 and TRBJ1-1; weak D call: TRBD1 (6 bases). Deletions cut 0 bases from V and 1 base from J, with 9 bases between. Germline-derived CDR1 and CDR2 are DFQATT and SNEGSKA (reference sequence). The CDR3 covers 14 residues. This CDR3 is CSARDQGPNTEAFF. The CDR3 nucleotides read TGCAGTGCTAGAGATCAGGGGCCGAACACTGAAGCTTTCTTT.

This clonotype was detected many times. A much larger clone lies one base from this, so it may be a read error. The chain joins TRBV28 to TRBJ2-7; TRBD2 agrees at 11 bases. The CDR3 has 15 amino acids. Germline V CDR1 and CDR2: MDHEN, SYDVKM. J lost 2 bases, V lost 5 bases, and 5 bases had no gene match. The CDR3 nucleotides are TGTGCCAGCAGTCTCCTAGCGGGAGGCCCCTACGAGCAGTACTTC. Translated: CASSLLAGGPYEQYF.

In this sample, this clonotype turned up many times. The V and J genes are TRBV2 and TRBJ2-5, with 10 positions matching TRBD1. The CDR3 is 16 amino acids. The junction had 19 bases not matched to a gene; V was cut back by 5 bases and J by 13 bases. The germline CDR1 and CDR2 sequences are SNHLY and FYNNEI. CDR3 sequence: CASSRYSGTGVYSVYF. CDR3 in DNA: TGTGCCAGCAGTAGATACTCCGGGACAGGGGTTTATTCGGTGTACTTC.

This clonotype was seen many times. V gene TRBV2 combines with J gene TRBJ1-5, with D unresolved. The length of the CDR3 is 15 residues. Germline-derived CDR1 and CDR2 are SNHLY and FYNNEI. Trimming shortened V by 5 bases and J by 0 bases, and 11 bases separated the two germline ends. DNA for the CDR3: TGTGCCAGCAGTTTAGGGATACCTAGCAATCAGCCCCAGCATTTT. It yields the protein CASSLGIPSNQPQHF.

This sequence joins TRBV7-9 and TRBJ1-1, with a weak D call TRBD1 (6 bases). The CDR3 length is 17 residues. Trimming pared 1 base from V and 1 base from J, leaving 16 bases between. The germline V gene encodes CDR1 SEHNR and CDR2 FQNEAQ (reference sequence). CDR3: CASSLGGGGTPNTEAFF. In DNA, the CDR3 is TGTGCCAGCAGCTTAGGAGGGGGGGGGACTCCGAACACTGAAGCTTTCTTT. The full variable domain, in which reference TRBV7-9 and TRBJ1-1 provide the parts outside the CDR3, is DTGVSQNPRHKITKRGQNVTFRCDPISEHNRLYWYRQTLGQGPEFLTYFQNEAQLEKSRLLSDRFSAERPKGSFSTLEIQRTEQGDSAMYLCASSLGGGGTPNTEAFFGQGTRLTVV.

This clonotype came up many times. This chain connects TRBV6-1 to TRBJ2-1; 8 bases agree with TRBD1. Per germline, CDR1 MNHNS and CDR2 SASEGT. There are 14 residues in the CDR3. J was trimmed by 5 bases and V by 3 bases; bases with no gene match: 3. The CDR3 sequence: CASSETGANNEQFF. The CDR3 nucleotides read TGTGCCAGCAGTGAGACAGGGGCCAACAATGAGCAGTTCTTC.

This clonotype has ten or more counts. This chain joins TRBV7-2 and TRBJ2-3; D gene ambiguous. V lost 5 bases, J lost 3 bases, and 12 bases lay in between. This CDR3 is 14 amino acids long. From germline, CDR1 is SGHTA and CDR2 FQGNSA. The CDR3 DNA is TGTGCCAGCAGCCCCCTCACGGATACAGATACGCAGTATTTT. As protein: CASSPLTDTDTQYF.

This clonotype was seen repeatedly, ten times or more. The genes are TRBV28 and TRBJ1-5; no clear D gene. V lost 3 bases to trimming and J lost 2 bases, with 11 bases between them. Germline V gene data show CDR1 as MDHEN and CDR2 as SYDVKM. CDR3 length: 15 amino acids. The CDR3 region has the DNA TGTGCCAGCAGTTTGTTTGTCGCCGGCAATCAGCCCCAGCATTTT. This sequence encodes CASSLFVAGNQPQHF.